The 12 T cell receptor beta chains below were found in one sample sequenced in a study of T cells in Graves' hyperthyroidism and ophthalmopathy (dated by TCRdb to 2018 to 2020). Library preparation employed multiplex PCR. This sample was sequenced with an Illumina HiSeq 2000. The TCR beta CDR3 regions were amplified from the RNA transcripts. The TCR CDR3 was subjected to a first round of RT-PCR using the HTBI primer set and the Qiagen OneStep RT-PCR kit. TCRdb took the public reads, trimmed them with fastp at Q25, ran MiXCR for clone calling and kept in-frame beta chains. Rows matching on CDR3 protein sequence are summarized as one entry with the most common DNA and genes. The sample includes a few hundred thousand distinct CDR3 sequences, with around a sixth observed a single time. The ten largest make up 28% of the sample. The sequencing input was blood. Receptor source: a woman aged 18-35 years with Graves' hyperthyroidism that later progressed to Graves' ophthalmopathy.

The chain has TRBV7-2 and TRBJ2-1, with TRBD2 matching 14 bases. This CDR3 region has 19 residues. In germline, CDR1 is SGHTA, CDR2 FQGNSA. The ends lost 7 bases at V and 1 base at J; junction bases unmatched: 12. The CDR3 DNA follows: TGTGCCAGCACACCGACTAGCGGGAGGGGGCTAAGGTCCTACAATGAGCAGTTCTTC. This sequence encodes CASTPTSGRGLRSYNEQFF.

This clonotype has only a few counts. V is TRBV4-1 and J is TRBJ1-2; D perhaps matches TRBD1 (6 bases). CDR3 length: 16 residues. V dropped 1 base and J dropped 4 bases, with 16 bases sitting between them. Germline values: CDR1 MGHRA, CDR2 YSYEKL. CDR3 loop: CASSQVGTYTSYGYTF. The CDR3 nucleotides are TGCGCCAGCAGCCAAGTGGGGACATACACAAGCTATGGCTACACCTTC.

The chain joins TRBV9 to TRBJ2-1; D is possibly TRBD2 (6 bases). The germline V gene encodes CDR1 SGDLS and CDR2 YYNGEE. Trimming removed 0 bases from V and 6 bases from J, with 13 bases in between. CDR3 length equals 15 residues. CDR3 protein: CASSVGGGVVNEQFF. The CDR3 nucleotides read TGTGCCAGCAGCGTAGGTGGAGGGGTTGTCAATGAGCAGTTCTTC.

The CDR3 DNA reads TGTGCCAGCAGCGTAGGAGGGACTAGCGTTAGGGAGCAGTTCTTC. This translates into CASSVGGTSVREQFF. This chain joins TRBV9 and TRBJ2-1; 10 nucleotides match TRBD2. This CDR3 is 15 amino acids long. The V gene's germline CDR1 is SGDLS and CDR2 YYNGEE. V lost 0 bases and J lost 10; bases outside the gene matches: 7.

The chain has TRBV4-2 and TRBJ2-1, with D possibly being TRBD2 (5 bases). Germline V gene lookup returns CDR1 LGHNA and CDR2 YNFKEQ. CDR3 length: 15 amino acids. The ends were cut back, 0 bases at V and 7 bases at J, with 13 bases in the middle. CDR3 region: CASSQDLATSNEQFF. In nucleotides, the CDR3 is TGTGCCAGCAGCCAAGATCTAGCCACCTCAAATGAGCAGTTCTTC.

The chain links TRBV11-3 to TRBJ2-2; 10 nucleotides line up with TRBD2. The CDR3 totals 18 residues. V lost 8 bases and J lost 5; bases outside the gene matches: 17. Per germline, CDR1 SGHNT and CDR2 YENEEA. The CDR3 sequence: CASSLGQASGSNTGELFF. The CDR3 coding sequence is TGTGCCAGCTCACTCGGACAGGCTAGCGGGAGTAATACCGGGGAGCTGTTTTTT.

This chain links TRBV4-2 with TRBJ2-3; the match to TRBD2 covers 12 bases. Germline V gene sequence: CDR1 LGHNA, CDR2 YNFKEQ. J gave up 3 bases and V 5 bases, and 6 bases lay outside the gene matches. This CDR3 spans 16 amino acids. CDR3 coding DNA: TGTGCCAGCAGCGAACTAGCGGGGGGCCGAACAGATACGCAGTATTTT. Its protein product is CASSELAGGRTDTQYF.

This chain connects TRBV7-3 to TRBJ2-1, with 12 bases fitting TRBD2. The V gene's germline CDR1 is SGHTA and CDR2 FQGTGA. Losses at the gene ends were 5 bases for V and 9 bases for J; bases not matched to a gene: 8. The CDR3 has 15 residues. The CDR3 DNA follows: TGTGCCAGCAGCGAGGGGACTAGCGGGTTTCTTGAGCAGTTCTTC. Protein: CASSEGTSGFLEQFF.

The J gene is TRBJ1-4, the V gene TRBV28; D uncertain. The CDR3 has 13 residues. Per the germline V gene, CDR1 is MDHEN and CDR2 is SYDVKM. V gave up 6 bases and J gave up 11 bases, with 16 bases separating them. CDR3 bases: TGTGCCAGCAGCCCGCAAGGAAGTCGGAAACTGTTTTTT. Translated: CASSPQGSRKLFF.

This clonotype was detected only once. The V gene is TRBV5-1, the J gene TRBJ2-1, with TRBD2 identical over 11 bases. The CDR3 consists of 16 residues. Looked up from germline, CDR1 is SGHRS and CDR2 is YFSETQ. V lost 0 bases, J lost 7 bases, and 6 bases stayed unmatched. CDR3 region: CASSLAGLAAQNEQFF. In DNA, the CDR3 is TGCGCCAGCAGCTTGGCGGGACTAGCGGCACAGAATGAGCAGTTCTTC.

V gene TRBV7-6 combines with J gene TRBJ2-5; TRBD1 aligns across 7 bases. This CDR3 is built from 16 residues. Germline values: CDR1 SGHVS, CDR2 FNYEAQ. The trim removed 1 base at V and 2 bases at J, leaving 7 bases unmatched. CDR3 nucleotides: TGTGCCAGCAGCTTAGGGGACAGATCGAATCAAGAGACCCAGTACTTC. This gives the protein CASSLGDRSNQETQYF.

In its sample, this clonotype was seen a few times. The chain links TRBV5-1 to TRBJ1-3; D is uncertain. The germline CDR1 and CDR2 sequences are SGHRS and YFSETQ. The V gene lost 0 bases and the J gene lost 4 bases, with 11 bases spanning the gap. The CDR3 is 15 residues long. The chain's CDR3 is CASSLGGVGGNTIYF. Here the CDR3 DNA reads TGCGCCAGCAGCTTGGGGGGAGTTGGAGGAAACACCATATATTTT.